The 19 T cell receptor beta chains below were found in one sample sequenced in a study of T cell repertoires in cytomegalovirus infection. TCRdb re-analysed the reads in MiXCR, keeping a single row per CDR3 protein. The data hold a few hundred thousand distinct CDR3 sequences, with 9.1% observed a single time. The specimen was PBMCs. The receptors originated from a human donor in good health (CMV status not recorded). Some clones in this sample may be carry-over from other donors' samples.

This clonotype was counted many times. The chain uses TRBV12-5 and TRBJ1-6; D unresolved. Germline V gives CDR1 LGHNT, CDR2 FRNRAP. V was clipped by 1 base and J by 9 bases, with 13 bases between them. This CDR3 is 15 amino acids long. The CDR3 DNA reads as TGTGCTAGTGGTTTGGGCGACGGCGGGATTTCACCCCTCCACTTT. Protein sequence: CASGLGDGGISPLHF.

This clonotype appeared many times. The chain uses TRBV15 and TRBJ2-5; no reliable D call. CDR1 is LNHNV and CDR2 is YYDKDF in the germline V gene (reference sequence). V was cut by 0 bases and J by 1 base, with 9 bases left in between. The CDR3 extends over 15 amino acids. CDR3 sequence (DNA): TGTGCCACCAGCAGAGAGGCGCTAATCCAAGAGACCCAGTACTTC. Amino acid sequence: CATSREALIQETQYF.

Written as DNA, the CDR3 is TGTGCCAGCACCCCCGGGACTAGCGGGGGGGCGTCTCCCTACGAGCAGTACTTC. Translating gives CASTPGTSGGASPYEQYF. The J gene is TRBJ2-7, the V gene TRBV28, with 16 bases fitting TRBD2. CDR1 is MDHEN, CDR2 SYDVKM, per germline. CDR3 length: 18 residues. V dropped 7 bases and J dropped 2; count of bases not matched to a gene: 11.

The genes are TRBV19 and TRBJ1-5; D possibly corresponds to TRBD1 (6 bases). This CDR3 region has 15 residues. V lost 7 bases and J lost 2, with 15 bases in between. Germline V gene sequence: CDR1 LNHDA, CDR2 SQIVND (reference sequence). The CDR3 bases are TGTGCCAGTACCATGGACAGACGCGGCAATCAGCCCCAGCATTTT. It specifies CASTMDRRGNQPQHF. The full variable domain, its missing parts supplied by reference TRBV19 and TRBJ1-5, is DGGITQSPKYLFRKEGQNVTLSCEQNLNHDAMYWYRQDPGQGLRLIYYSQIVNDFQKGDIAEGYSVSREKKESFPLTVTSAQKNPTAFYLCASTMDRRGNQPQHFGDGTRLSIL.

This clonotype appeared many times. The chain has TRBV7-6 and TRBJ1-5; 12 positions match TRBD1. This CDR3 contains 16 residues. The germline V gene encodes CDR1 SGHVS and CDR2 FNYEAQ. V dropped 5 bases and J dropped 1; count of bases not matched to a gene: 3. As DNA, the CDR3 is TGTGCCAGCAGCCTGGGACAGGGGGCGAGCAATCAGCCCCAGCATTTT. Protein product: CASSLGQGASNQPQHF.

This clonotype showed up just a few times. J is TRBJ2-7 and V is TRBV13; a possible D gene is TRBD1 (6 bases). The CDR3 spans 15 residues. V gave up 2 bases and J gave up 2 bases, with 13 bases separating them. The germline V gene has CDR1 PRHDT and CDR2 FYEKMQ (reference sequence). The CDR3 nucleotides read TGTGCCAGCAGCTTAAGGGGGATATTAACCTACGAGCAGTACTTC. Its protein is CASSLRGILTYEQYF.

The rearrangement links TRBV20-1 to TRBJ1-2; weak D call: TRBD1 (6 bases). The length of the CDR3 is 12 residues. CDR1 and CDR2 (germline): DFQATT, SNEGSKA (reference sequence). Trimming removed 5 bases at V and 4 bases at J, with 11 bases between. CDR3 nucleotide sequence: TGCAGTGCTTTCCAGGGGTCCTATGGCTACACCTTC. Its translation: CSAFQGSYGYTF.

This clonotype was seen more than once but under ten times. The chain joins TRBV20-1 to TRBJ2-3, with 8 bases aligning to TRBD2. This CDR3 contains 14 residues. Looked up from germline, CDR1 is DFQATT and CDR2 is SNEGSKA (reference sequence). V was clipped by 1 base and J by 4 bases; unmatched bases: 4. CDR3 in amino acids: CSARVLAVPDTQYF. The CDR3 DNA reads as TGCAGTGCTAGAGTACTAGCGGTACCAGATACGCAGTATTTT.

This clonotype was observed many times. The chain is built from TRBV20-1 and TRBJ2-2, with unresolved D. Germline values: CDR1 DFQATT, CDR2 SNEGSKA (reference sequence). The CDR3 runs to 16 residues. V lost 3 bases and J 0 bases, leaving 14 bases between the germline ends. The CDR3 nucleotides read TGCAGTGCTAGGGCTCTGGGTGGATCGAACACCGGGGAGCTGTTTTTT. Its translation is CSARALGGSNTGELFF.

This clonotype has a count of ten or more. CDR3 in amino acids: CASRKGGGRQYF. DNA for the CDR3: TGTGCCAGCAGAAAAGGGGGGGGGAGGCAGTACTTC. This chain links TRBV6-6 with TRBJ2-7, with a tentative D call TRBD2 (7 bases). The germline CDR1 and CDR2 sequences are MNHNY and SVGAGI (reference sequence). The CDR3 length is 12 residues. V was shortened by 6 bases and J by 9 bases, with 15 bases between the two germline ends.

This clonotype has ten or more counts. The chain uses TRBV7-2 and TRBJ1-1; D is undetermined. CDR3 length equals 15 residues. V was shortened by 7 bases and J by 1 base, with 16 bases between the two germline ends. Germline V gives CDR1 SGHTA, CDR2 FQGNSA. CDR3 bases: TGTGCCAGCACCCTTATTGGAGCGGCGAACACTGAAGCTTTCTTT. Its protein is CASTLIGAANTEAFF.

The gene calls are TRBV12-3 or TRBV12-4 and TRBJ2-1; possibly TRBD1 for D (5 bases). Between the trimmed V and J ends, which lost 5 bases and 6 bases, there was a span of 11 bases. CDR3 length equals 13 residues. CDR3 region: CASSLGAVNEQFF. The DNA for the CDR3 is TGTGCCAGCAGTCTAGGGGCTGTCAATGAGCAGTTCTTC.

This clonotype has ten or more counts. The CDR3, as DNA: TGTGCCAGCAGTTACTCCAGGGTGAACACTGAAGCTTTCTTT. This sequence encodes CASSYSRVNTEAFF. The chain uses TRBV6-2 or TRBV6-3 and TRBJ1-1, with a possible D match to TRBD1 (5 bases). The CDR3 spans 14 residues. Germline assignment: CDR1 MNHEY and CDR2 SVGEGT. Trimming left V 0 bases short and J 0 bases short, with 5 bases between.

This clonotype has a count of ten or more. V and J are TRBV18 and TRBJ1-3; TRBD1 matches at 9 bases. V shed 4 bases, J shed 2 bases, and the junction held 3 bases outside the gene matches. The CDR3 sequence is 15 residues long. Germline lookup yields CDR1 KGHSH and CDR2 LQKENI. The CDR3 coding sequence is TGTGCCAGCTCACAACAGGGGGCGACTGGAAACACCATATATTTT. Its protein product is CASSQQGATGNTIYF.

The chain is built from TRBV6-6 and TRBJ1-2; 9 bases match TRBD1. The germline V gene has CDR1 MNHNY and CDR2 SVGAGI (reference sequence). V was clipped by 5 bases and J by 10 bases; unmatched bases: 2. The CDR3 is made up of 11 amino acids. The CDR3 DNA reads TGTGCCAGCAGTAGGACAGGGGACTACACCTTC. It encodes CASSRTGDYTF.

In this sample, this clonotype turned up many times. The CDR3 spells CASSPGFESSFAKNIQYF. The CDR3 nucleotides are TGCGCCAGCAGCCCGGGGTTCGAGTCCTCCTTCGCCAAAAACATTCAGTACTTC. This chain uses TRBV5-1 with TRBJ2-4; D might be TRBD2 (5 bases). V gave up 4 bases and J gave up 1 base, with 21 bases separating them. Germline values: CDR1 SGHRS, CDR2 YFSETQ. CDR3 length equals 18 residues.

In this sample, this clonotype turned up many times. V is TRBV7-2 and J is TRBJ2-7; D may be TRBD1 (6 bases). The V end lost 5 bases, the J end lost 1 base, and 12 bases lay between the germline ends. Germline V gene sequence: CDR1 SGHTA, CDR2 FQGNSA. The CDR3 has 14 amino acids. The CDR3 bases are TGTGCCAGCAGCCCCCAGACAGGTTCCTACGAGCAGTACTTC. Translating gives CASSPQTGSYEQYF.

The genes are TRBV14 and TRBJ2-2; TRBD1 is a possible D gene (5 bases). Between the trimmed V and J ends, which lost 0 bases and 12 bases, there was a span of 14 bases. CDR3 length equals 14 residues. CDR1 and CDR2 from the germline V gene are SGHDN and FVKESK. Here the CDR3 DNA reads TGTGCCAGCAGCCAAGACACTCCAGGGCCAAAGCTGTTTTTT. Its protein is CASSQDTPGPKLFF.

This clonotype occurred many times. The chain joins TRBV7-2 to TRBJ2-7, with D perhaps TRBD1 or TRBD2 (5 bases each). The CDR3 is 15 amino acids. The V end lost 7 bases, the J end lost 2 bases, and 18 bases lay between the germline ends. Per germline, CDR1 SGHTA and CDR2 FQGNSA. The CDR3 DNA reads TGTGCCAGCACCCAAAGTGGGACCGAAACCTACGAGCAGTACTTC. Translation gives CASTQSGTETYEQYF.